These 29 T cell receptor beta chains came from one sample sequenced in a study of cytotoxic CD8 clonotypes in ibrutinib-treated CLL. Data came from immunoSEQ multiplex PCR; TCRdb stores just in-frame clones and leaves some out. The sample includes about 50,000 clones, roughly three fifths of them seen just once. The sequenced sample was PBMCs, obtained after 24 months of ibrutinib treatment. These receptors originate from a human donor with chronic lymphocytic leukemia.

J is TRBJ1-5 and V is TRBV6-1, with D unresolved. Trimming pared 1 base from V and 4 bases from J, leaving 5 bases between. This CDR3 contains 13 residues. CDR1 is MNHNS, CDR2 SASEGT, per germline. The CDR3 sequence: CASSEVGNQPQHF. The CDR3, as DNA: TGTGCCAGCAGTGAAGTAGGGAATCAGCCCCAGCATTTT.

This clone was picked up a small number of times. The gene calls are TRBV5-4 and TRBJ2-7; 7 nucleotides agree with TRBD1. Trimming removed 9 bases from V and 2 bases from J; junction bases left unmatched: 8. Germline values: CDR1 SGHNT, CDR2 YYREEE (reference sequence). The CDR3 loop spans 13 amino acids. The CDR3 nucleotides are TGTGCCACCGCCCGGGACAGCACCTACGAGCAGTACTTC. It yields the protein CATARDSTYEQYF.

This clone was counted only a few times. The rearrangement joins TRBV5-4 to TRBJ1-2; possible D gene TRBD1, 5 bases. Germline assignment: CDR1 SGHNT and CDR2 YYREEE (reference sequence). V was pared by 4 bases and J by 6 bases, with 19 bases between. The CDR3 sequence is 15 residues long. The chain's CDR3 is CASSPSGGGVHGYTF. CDR3 bases: TGTGCCAGCAGCCCCTCCGGTGGAGGGGTCCATGGCTACACCTTC.

In this sample, this clone turned up many times. The chain carries TRBV5-6 and TRBJ2-5; D call uncertain. The CDR3 runs to 15 residues. Germline-derived CDR1 and CDR2 are SGHDT and YYEEEE. Trimming took 1 base from V and 1 from J, leaving 11 bases between them. CDR3 sequence (DNA): TGTGCCAGCAGCTTGAGAGCAGGCATCCAAGAGACCCAGTACTTC. Protein: CASSLRAGIQETQYF.

There are many counts of this clone. Other DNA sequences within the sample encode an identical CDR3. The chain uses TRBV6-1 and TRBJ2-3; TRBD2 matches 7 bases. The CDR3 totals 14 residues. V lost 8 bases to trimming and J lost 2 bases; unmatched junction nucleotides: 7. Germline assignment: CDR1 MNHNS and CDR2 SASEGT. The CDR3 nucleotides read TGTGCCAGCCGTTTCGGGGACTACACAGATACGCAGTATTTT. Translated, it gives CASRFGDYTDTQYF.

This chain uses TRBV11-2 with TRBJ1-1; no reliable D call. The CDR3 extends over 13 amino acids. Germline V gives CDR1 SGHAT, CDR2 FQNNGV. V lost 1 base to trimming and J lost 5 bases, with 8 bases between them. CDR3 sequence (DNA): TGTGCCAGCAGCTTAGGCAGTAAGACTGAAGCTTTCTTT. This gives the protein CASSLGSKTEAFF.

This clone occurred a few times. V and J are TRBV6-1 and TRBJ2-1; 8 bases are a match to TRBD2. The CDR3 contains 18 residues. V shed 0 bases and J 3 bases; nucleotides not matched to a gene: 10. Germline CDR1 MNHNS, CDR2 SASEGT. The chain's CDR3 is CASSEAGKGTRVYNEQFF. CDR3 nucleotide sequence: TGTGCCAGCAGTGAAGCCGGTAAAGGGACTAGGGTCTACAATGAGCAGTTCTTC.

This clone is a singleton in its sample. This chain connects TRBV6-1 to TRBJ2-3; possibly TRBD2 for D (6 bases). Trimming cost V 1 base and J 8 bases, with 13 bases left between them. Germline values: CDR1 MNHNS, CDR2 SASEGT. The CDR3 runs 14 residues. Written as DNA, the CDR3 is TGTGCCAGCAGTGAAGGCTCCATAGCGGTTACGCAGTATTTT. Its translation: CASSEGSIAVTQYF.

The gene calls are TRBV6-6 and TRBJ2-7; 7 bases align to TRBD2. Germline values: CDR1 MNHNY, CDR2 SVGAGI (reference sequence). The CDR3 is 13 residues long. The ends lost 6 bases at V and 3 bases at J; junction bases unmatched: 5. The DNA for the CDR3 is TGTGCCAGCAGCTACGGGACTAACTACGAGCAGTACTTC. It codes for CASSYGTNYEQYF.

On this clone: This sample includes further DNA sequences coding for the same CDR3. The rearrangement joins TRBV2 to TRBJ2-3; the D gene is possibly TRBD1 (5 bases). The CDR3 consists of 13 residues. The germline CDR1 and CDR2 sequences are SNHLY and FYNNEI. V was shortened by 6 bases and J by 5 bases, with 12 bases between the two germline ends. The CDR3 is CASSGQGVDTQYF. The CDR3 DNA reads TGTGCCAGCAGCGGGCAGGGCGTAGATACGCAGTATTTT.

This clone has a count of ten or more. This chain links TRBV29-1 with TRBJ2-5; D possibly uses TRBD1 or TRBD2 (5 bases each). This CDR3 spans 10 amino acids. The germline V gene encodes CDR1 SQVTM and CDR2 ANQGSEA. Trimming shortened V by 7 bases and J by 4 bases, and 7 bases separated the two germline ends. CDR3 amino acids: CSAGAETQYF. DNA of the CDR3: TGCAGCGCCGGGGCAGAGACCCAGTACTTC.

CDR3 in amino acids: CASSLGPGNTEAFF. The CDR3 DNA reads as TGTGCCAGCAGCTTAGGCCCAGGGAACACTGAAGCTTTCTTT. The chain joins TRBV11-2 to TRBJ1-1; the D is unclear. Per the germline V gene, CDR1 is SGHAT and CDR2 is FQNNGV. The CDR3 is made up of 14 amino acids. Between the trimmed V and J ends, which lost 1 base and 1 base, there was a span of 7 bases.

V and J are TRBV5-1 and TRBJ1-2; the D is unclear. V lost 0 bases to trimming and J lost 8 bases, with 14 bases between them. The CDR3 extends over 14 amino acids. Germline V CDR1 and CDR2: SGHRS, YFSETQ. CDR3 in DNA: TGCGCCAGCAGCTTGGCCGTCGAGGCGGCCGGCTACACCTTC. It codes for CASSLAVEAAGYTF.

The chain recombines TRBV19 with TRBJ1-6; 9 nucleotides agree with TRBD1. J gave up 9 bases and V 5 bases, and 11 bases lay outside the gene matches. The CDR3 is 16 amino acids. Germline CDR1 reads LNHDA; CDR2 reads SQIVND (reference sequence). The CDR3 loop is CASSAGGQGRTSPLHF. As DNA, the CDR3 is TGTGCCAGTAGTGCCGGGGGACAGGGAAGGACTTCACCCCTCCACTTT.

The chain couples TRBV7-8 to TRBJ1-5; D unclear. This CDR3 contains 15 residues. From germline, CDR1 is SGHVS and CDR2 FQNEAQ. V lost 3 bases, J lost 4 bases, and 13 bases lay in between. The CDR3 sequence: CASSLLAAENQPQHF. CDR3 nucleotide sequence: TGTGCCAGCAGCTTGTTAGCTGCGGAAAATCAGCCCCAGCATTTT.

This clone was observed a handful of times. The gene calls are TRBV7-9 and TRBJ1-6; 10 bases fit TRBD1. V lost 4 bases, J lost 8 bases, and 5 bases stayed unmatched. This CDR3 has 15 residues. From germline, CDR1 is SEHNR and CDR2 FQNEAQ (reference sequence). CDR3 amino acids: CASSSSGTGDSPLHF. CDR3 nucleotide sequence: TGTGCCAGCAGCTCCTCCGGGACAGGGGATTCACCCCTCCACTTT. Full variable domain (outside the CDR3, taken from reference TRBV7-9 and TRBJ1-6): DTGVSQNPRHKITKRGQNVTFRCDPISEHNRLYWYRQTLGQGPEFLTYFQNEAQLEKSRLLSDRFSAERPKGSFSTLEIQRTEQGDSAMYLCASSSSGTGDSPLHFGNGTRLTVT.

In this sample, this clone turned up many times. The chain has TRBV6-6 and TRBJ2-7, with a weak D call TRBD1 (6 bases). The CDR3 spans 15 residues. Germline CDR1 is MNHNY and CDR2 is SVGAGI (reference sequence). Trimming left V 6 bases short and J 2 bases short, with 17 bases between. The CDR3 DNA follows: TGTGCCAGCAGCCTAACCCAGGGGTCCCCCTACGAGCAGTACTTC. It translates to CASSLTQGSPYEQYF.

This clone was found a few times. The DNA of the CDR3 is TGTGCCAGCAGCCTACAACCCTGGGGGACGAATGAGCAGTTCTTC. This gives the protein CASSLQPWGTNEQFF. This chain connects TRBV7-6 to TRBJ2-1; D might be TRBD1 or TRBD2, each matching 5 bases. V lost 5 bases, J lost 7 bases, and 18 bases lay in between. The CDR3 is made up of 15 amino acids. The germline CDR1 and CDR2 sequences are SGHVS and FNYEAQ.

The J gene is TRBJ2-3, the V gene TRBV4-2; 12 bases match TRBD2. Germline V gene data show CDR1 as LGHNA and CDR2 as YNFKEQ. V dropped 1 base and J dropped 1; count of bases not matched to a gene: 12. The CDR3 extends over 20 amino acids. The CDR3 region has the DNA TGTGCCAGCAGCCAAGCGGCTAGCGGGGGGGCCGTAAGCGGCACAGATACGCAGTATTTT. Residues: CASSQAASGGAVSGTDTQYF.

V usage is TRBV7-8 and J usage is TRBJ1-4; 7 bases are a match to TRBD1. The CDR3 runs to 22 residues. The V gene end was trimmed by 5 bases and the J gene end by 3 bases; junction bases not matched to a gene: 27. Germline V gene sequence: CDR1 SGHVS, CDR2 FQNEAQ. CDR3 region: CASSPQGVQLMKNFVANEKLFF. The CDR3 DNA reads as TGTGCCAGCAGCCCCCAGGGGGTGCAACTAATGAAAAACTTCGTCGCTAATGAAAAACTGTTTTTT.

CDR3 DNA: TGCGCCAGCAGCCCCAGACTTGGCTATGGCTACACCTTC. This translates into CASSPRLGYGYTF. This chain connects TRBV4-1 to TRBJ1-2; D not resolved. Germline CDR1 and CDR2: MGHRA and YSYEKL. CDR3 length: 13 amino acids. With 4 bases removed from V and 4 bases from J, the gap between germline ends came to 10 bases.

This rearrangement joins TRBV6-5 to TRBJ2-7, with D tentatively TRBD1 (6 bases). The CDR3 is 15 amino acids. V dropped 2 bases and J dropped 2 bases, with 13 bases sitting between them. Per germline, CDR1 MNHEY and CDR2 SVGAGI. The CDR3 sequence: CASSYRKTGPYEQYF. Here the CDR3 DNA reads TGTGCCAGCAGTTACCGGAAGACAGGACCCTACGAGCAGTACTTC.

The chain employs TRBV5-1 and TRBJ2-7, with 8 nucleotides matching TRBD1. The CDR3 is 14 amino acids. J was trimmed by 5 bases and V by 1 base; bases with no gene match: 5. Germline CDR1 and CDR2: SGHRS and YFSETQ. The CDR3 sequence is CASSLWQGAHEQYF. CDR3 nucleotide sequence: TGCGCCAGCAGCTTGTGGCAGGGGGCACACGAGCAGTACTTC.

A few counts support this clone. The chain joins TRBV5-1 to TRBJ2-5, with a possible D match to TRBD1 (5 bases). CDR3 length: 14 amino acids. Trimming cost V 4 bases and J 5 bases, with 15 bases left between them. Germline CDR1 SGHRS, CDR2 YFSETQ. In nucleotides, the CDR3 is TGCGCCAGCAGCCGCAGTGGGGCCAGTGAGACCCAGTACTTC. Its protein is CASSRSGASETQYF.

The chain uses TRBV20-1 and TRBJ2-5; D gene unclear. Deletions cut 7 bases from V and 5 bases from J, with 11 bases between. This CDR3 spans 11 amino acids. The germline V gene encodes CDR1 DFQATT and CDR2 SNEGSKA (reference sequence). CDR3 in DNA: TGCAGTGGATCTCCCAGCGAGACCCAGTACTTC. It translates to CSGSPSETQYF.

Written as DNA, the CDR3 is TGTGCCAGCAGTTACTCGTCCCCAGGGGGCAATGAAAAACTGTTTTTT. Translating it yields CASSYSSPGGNEKLFF. The chain has TRBV6-5 and TRBJ1-4; 8 positions match TRBD1. Trimming at V came to 0 bases and at J to 5 bases, leaving 5 bases not matched to a gene. This CDR3 is 16 amino acids long. The V gene's germline CDR1 is MNHEY and CDR2 SVGAGI.

This clone was recorded at least ten times. The chain is built from TRBV10-3 and TRBJ1-2; unclear D gene. Trimming removed 7 bases from V and 2 bases from J, with 11 bases in between. Germline loops: CDR1 ENHRY, CDR2 SYGVKD. CDR3 size: 13 residues. This CDR3 is CAIMEDENYGYTF. In DNA, the CDR3 is TGTGCCATCATGGAGGACGAGAACTATGGCTACACCTTC.

The sample holds a few counts of this clone. V usage is TRBV5-1 and J usage is TRBJ1-3, with 8 bases aligning to TRBD1. Germline-derived CDR1 and CDR2 are SGHRS and YFSETQ. The CDR3 consists of 14 residues. V was pared by 4 bases and J by 3 bases, with 3 bases of the junction left unmatched. The CDR3 loop reads CASSLTGVGNTIYF. CDR3 bases: TGCGCCAGCAGCCTGACAGGGGTTGGAAACACCATATATTTT.

The chain carries TRBV25-1 and TRBJ2-1; D is perhaps TRBD2 (7 bases). CDR3 length equals 16 residues. Germline CDR1 reads MGHDK; CDR2 reads SYGVNS. Trimming shortened V by 6 bases and J by 2 bases, and 17 bases separated the two germline ends. The CDR3 loop reads CASSHGGAGAYNEQFF. CDR3 in DNA: TGTGCCAGCAGCCATGGGGGGGCGGGCGCCTACAATGAGCAGTTCTTC.